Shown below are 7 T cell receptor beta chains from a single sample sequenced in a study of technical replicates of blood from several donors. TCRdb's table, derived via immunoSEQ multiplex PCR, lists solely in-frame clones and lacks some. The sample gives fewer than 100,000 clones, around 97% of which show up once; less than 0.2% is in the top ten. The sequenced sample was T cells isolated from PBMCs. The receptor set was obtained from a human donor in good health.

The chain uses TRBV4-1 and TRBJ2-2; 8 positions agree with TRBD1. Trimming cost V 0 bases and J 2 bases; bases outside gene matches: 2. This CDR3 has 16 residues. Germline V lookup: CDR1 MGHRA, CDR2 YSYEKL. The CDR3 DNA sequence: TGCGCCAGCAGCCAAGAGGGACAGGCAAACACCGGGGAGCTGTTTTTT. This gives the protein CASSQEGQANTGELFF.

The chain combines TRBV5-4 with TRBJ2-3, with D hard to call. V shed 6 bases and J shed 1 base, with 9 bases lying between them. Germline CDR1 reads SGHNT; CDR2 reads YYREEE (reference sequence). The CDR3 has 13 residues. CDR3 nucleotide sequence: TGTGCCAGCACCGTTCGGGGCACAGATACGCAGTATTTT. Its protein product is CASTVRGTDTQYF.

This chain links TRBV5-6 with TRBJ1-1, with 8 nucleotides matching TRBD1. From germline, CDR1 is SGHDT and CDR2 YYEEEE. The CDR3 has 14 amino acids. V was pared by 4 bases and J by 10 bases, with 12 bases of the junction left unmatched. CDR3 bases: TGTGCCAGCAGCGCGGACAGGGTCCGGGGGCGAGCTTTCTTT. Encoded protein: CASSADRVRGRAFF.

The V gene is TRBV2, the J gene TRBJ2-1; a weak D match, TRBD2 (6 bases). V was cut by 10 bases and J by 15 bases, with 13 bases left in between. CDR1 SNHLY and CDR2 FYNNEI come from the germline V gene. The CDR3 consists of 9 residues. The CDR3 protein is CATRERMFF. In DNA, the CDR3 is TGTGCCACCCGGGAGCGTATGTTCTTC.

CDR3 DNA sequence: TGTGCCAGCAGCCTCAGGGGAGCGAGTGGCTACACCTTC. Translating gives CASSLRGASGYTF. V gene TRBV14 combines with J gene TRBJ1-2; D is perhaps TRBD1 (6 bases). V lost 4 bases to trimming and J lost 7 bases, with 13 bases between them. The CDR3 runs 13 residues. Per the germline V gene, CDR1 is SGHDN and CDR2 is FVKESK.

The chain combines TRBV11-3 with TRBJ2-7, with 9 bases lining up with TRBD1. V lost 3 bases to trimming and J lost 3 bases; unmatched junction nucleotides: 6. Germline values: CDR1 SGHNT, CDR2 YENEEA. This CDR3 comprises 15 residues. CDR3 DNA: TGTGCCAGCAGCTTGGGACAGGGCGGCCTCTACGAGCAGTACTTC. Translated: CASSLGQGGLYEQYF.

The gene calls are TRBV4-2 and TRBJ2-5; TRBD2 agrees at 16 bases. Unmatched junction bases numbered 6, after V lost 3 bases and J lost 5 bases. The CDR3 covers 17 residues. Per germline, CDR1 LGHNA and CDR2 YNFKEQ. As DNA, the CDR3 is TGTGCCAGCAGCCAGGGACTAGCGGGGGGGCCGTGGGAGACCCAGTACTTC. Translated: CASSQGLAGGPWETQYF.